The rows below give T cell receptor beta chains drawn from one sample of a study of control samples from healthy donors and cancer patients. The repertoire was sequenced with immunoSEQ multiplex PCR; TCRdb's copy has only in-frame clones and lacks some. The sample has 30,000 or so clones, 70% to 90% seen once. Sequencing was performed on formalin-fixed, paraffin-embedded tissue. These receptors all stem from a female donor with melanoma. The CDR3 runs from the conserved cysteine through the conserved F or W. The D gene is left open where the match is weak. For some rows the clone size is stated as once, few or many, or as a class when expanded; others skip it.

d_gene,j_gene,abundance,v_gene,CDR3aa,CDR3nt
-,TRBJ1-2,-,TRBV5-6,CASSLWDAAGAYVYGYTF,TGTGCCAGCAGCTTGTGGGACGCGGCAGGGGCCTATGTCTATGGCTACACCTTC
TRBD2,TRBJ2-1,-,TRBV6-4,CASSEQTSGNEQFF,TGTGCCAGCAGTGAGCAGACTAGCGGAAATGAGCAGTTCTTC
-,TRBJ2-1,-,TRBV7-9,CASSPSSGSSYNEQFF,TGTGCCAGCAGCCCTTCTTCGGGAAGCTCCTACAATGAGCAGTTCTTC
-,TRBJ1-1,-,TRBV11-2,CASSLGGTFINTEAFF,TGTGCCAGCAGCTTAGGCGGGACCTTCATCAACACTGAAGCTTTCTTT
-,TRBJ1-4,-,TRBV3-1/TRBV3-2,CASSQARDFREKLFF,TGTGCCAGCAGCCAAGCCCGGGACTTTCGTGAAAAACTGTTTTTT
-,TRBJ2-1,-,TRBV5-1,CASSLGPSRGPGSEQFF,TGCGCCAGCAGCTTGGGGCCCTCGCGGGGGCCGGGTAGTGAGCAGTTCTTC
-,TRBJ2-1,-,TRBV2,CASGGDGAKQFF,TGTGCCAGCGGAGGGGACGGAGCTAAGCAGTTCTTC
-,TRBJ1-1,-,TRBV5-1,CASSLQFVSEAFF,TGCGCCAGCAGCCTCCAGTTTGTGAGTGAAGCTTTCTTT
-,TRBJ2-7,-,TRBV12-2,CASRPLADRTYEQYF,TGTGCAAGTCGCCCACTAGCGGACCGAACCTACGAGCAGTACTTC
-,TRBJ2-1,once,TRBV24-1,CATSDFGFNEQFF,TGTGCCACCAGTGATTTCGGATTCAATGAGCAGTTCTTC
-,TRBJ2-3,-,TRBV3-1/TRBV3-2,CASSQEATRTDTQYF,TGTGCCAGCAGCCAAGAAGCGACTCGCACAGATACGCAGTATTTT
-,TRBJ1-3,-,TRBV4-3,CASSQDPTGIISGNTIYF,TGCGCCAGCAGCCAAGATCCCACGGGGATAATCTCTGGAAACACCATATATTTT
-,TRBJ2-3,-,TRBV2,CASSADTDTQYF,TGTGCCAGCAGCGCAGATACAGATACGCAGTATTTT
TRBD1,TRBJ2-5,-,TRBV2,CASSGQGQGETQYF,TGTGCCAGCAGTGGACAGGGGCAGGGAGAGACCCAGTACTTC
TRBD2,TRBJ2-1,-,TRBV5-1,CASRRPGLAGGAGEQFF,TGCGCCAGCAGACGACCCGGACTAGCGGGAGGGGCTGGTGAGCAGTTCTTC
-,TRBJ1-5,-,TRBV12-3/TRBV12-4,CASMRGGNQPQHF,TGTGCCAGTATGAGGGGTGGCAATCAGCCCCAGCATTTT
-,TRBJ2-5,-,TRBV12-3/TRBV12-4,CASSSDTGETQYF,TGTGCCAGCAGTTCGGATACGGGGGAGACCCAGTACTTC
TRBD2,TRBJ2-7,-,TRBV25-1,CASSEWGLAGVQYF,TGTGCCAGCAGTGAATGGGGTCTAGCGGGTGTACAGTACTTC
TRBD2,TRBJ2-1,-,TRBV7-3,CASSHSGTSGYNEQFF,TGTGCCAGCAGCCATTCCGGGACTAGCGGCTACAATGAGCAGTTCTTC
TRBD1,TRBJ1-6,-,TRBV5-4,CASSDRGGYNSPLHF,TGTGCCAGCAGCGACAGGGGAGGCTATAATTCACCCCTCCACTTT
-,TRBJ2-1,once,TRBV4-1,CASSQDEIYNEQFF,TGCGCCAGCAGCCAAGATGAAATCTACAATGAGCAGTTCTTC
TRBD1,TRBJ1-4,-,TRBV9,CASSLGQGMSQEKLFF,TGTGCCAGCAGCCTGGGACAGGGAATGTCACAGGAAAAACTGTTTTTT
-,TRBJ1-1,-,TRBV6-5,CASLLDNMNTEAFF,TGTGCCAGTCTTCTCGACAACATGAACACTGAAGCTTTCTTT
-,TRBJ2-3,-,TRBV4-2,CASSLSGGRSTDTQYF,TGTGCCAGCAGCCTGTCCGGGGGTAGGAGCACAGATACGCAGTATTTT
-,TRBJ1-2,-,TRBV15,CATSRVREANYGYTF,TGTGCCACCAGCAGAGTCAGGGAAGCTAACTATGGCTACACCTTC
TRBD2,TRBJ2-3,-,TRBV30,CAWSAGLGEGLAGFTDTQYF,TGTGCCTGGAGTGCAGGGCTAGGGGAAGGTCTAGCGGGGTTCACAGATACGCAGTATTTT
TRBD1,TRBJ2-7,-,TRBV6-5,CATGAGGPFEQYF,TGTGCCACCGGGGCAGGGGGCCCTTTCGAGCAGTACTTC
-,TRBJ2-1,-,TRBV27,CASSPNRGEQFF,TGTGCCAGCAGTCCAAACCGGGGGGAGCAGTTCTTC
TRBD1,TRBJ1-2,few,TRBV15,CATSRGTGRASTNYGYTF,TGTGCCACCAGCAGGGGGACAGGACGGGCCTCTACTAACTATGGCTACACCTTC
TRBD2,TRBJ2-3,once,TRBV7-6,CASSLSGLAGVLDTQYF,TGTGCCAGCAGCTTATCGGGACTAGCGGGAGTCTTAGATACGCAGTATTTT
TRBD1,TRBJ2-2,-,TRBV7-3,CASSRGQGPAGELFF,TGTGCCAGCAGCCGAGGACAGGGACCCGCCGGGGAGCTGTTTTTT
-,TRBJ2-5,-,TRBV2,CASSEAVEAQYF,TGTGCCAGCAGTGAAGCTGTGGAGGCTCAGTACTTC
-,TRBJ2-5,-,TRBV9,CASSVYGSQETQYF,TGTGCCAGCAGCGTCTACGGCAGCCAAGAGACCCAGTACTTC
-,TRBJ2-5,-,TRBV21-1,CASSMGSGGQETQYF,TGTGCCAGCAGCATGGGGTCGGGAGGGCAAGAGACCCAGTACTTC
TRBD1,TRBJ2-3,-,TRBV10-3,CAISWDRGGDTQYF,TGTGCCATCAGTTGGGACAGGGGAGGAGATACGCAGTATTTT
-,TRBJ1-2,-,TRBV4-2,CASSQEALLMYGYTF,TGTGCCAGCAGCCAAGAAGCTCTCCTAATGTATGGCTACACTTTC
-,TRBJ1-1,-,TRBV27,CASSLGGNAPIEAFF,TGTGCCAGCAGTTTGGGGGGCAATGCTCCCATTGAAGCTTTCTTT
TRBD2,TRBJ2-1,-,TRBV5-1,CASSTSVFWGEQFF,TGCGCCAGCAGCACTAGCGTCTTTTGGGGTGAGCAGTTCTTC
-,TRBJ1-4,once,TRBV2,CASRGWVGREKLFF,TGTGCCAGCAGGGGATGGGTTGGGCGTGAAAAACTGTTTTTT
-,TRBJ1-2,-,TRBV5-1,CASSLASPGTYGYTF,TGCGCCAGCAGCTTGGCCTCGCCAGGGACCTATGGCTACACCTTC
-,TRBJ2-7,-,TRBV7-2,CASSLGSGSYEQYF,TGTGCCAGCAGCTTAGGATCAGGGTCCTACGAGCAGTACTTC
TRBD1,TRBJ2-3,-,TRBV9,CASSIGQGRADTQYF,TGTGCCAGCAGCATAGGACAGGGAAGGGCAGATACGCAGTATTTT
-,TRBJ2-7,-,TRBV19,CATRGREDPYEQYF,TGTGCCACCAGGGGGCGGGAGGACCCCTACGAGCAGTACTTC
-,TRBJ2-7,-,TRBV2,CASSWSYYEQYF,TGTGCCAGCAGTTGGTCTTACTACGAGCAGTACTTC
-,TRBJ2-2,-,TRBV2,CASSATVNTGELFF,TGTGCCAGCAGTGCTACAGTGAACACCGGGGAGCTGTTTTTT
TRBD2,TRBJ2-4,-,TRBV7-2,CASSVGSGIQYF,TGTGCCAGCAGCGTAGGTAGCGGGATTCAGTACTTC
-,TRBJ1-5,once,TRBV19,CASRPTGAGNQPQHF,TGTGCCAGTAGACCAACGGGGGCGGGCAATCAGCCCCAGCATTTT
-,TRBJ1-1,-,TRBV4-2,CASSVSGRTEAFF,TGTGCCAGCAGCGTATCGGGGCGCACTGAAGCTTTCTTT
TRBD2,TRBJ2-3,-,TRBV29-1,CSVEEIAGATDTQYF,TGCAGCGTTGAAGAAATAGCGGGAGCCACAGATACGCAGTATTTT
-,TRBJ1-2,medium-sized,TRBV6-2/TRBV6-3,CASSGAYGYTF,TGTGCCAGCAGTGGAGCCTATGGCTACACCTTC
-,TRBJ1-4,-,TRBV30,CAWSPLGLEKLFF,TGTGCCTGGAGTCCCCTGGGACTTGAAAAACTGTTTTTT
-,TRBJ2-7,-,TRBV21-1,CASSKNRGGGYEQYF,TGTGCCAGCAGCAAAAACCGGGGGGGAGGCTACGAGCAGTACTTC
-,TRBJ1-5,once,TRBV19,CASTHLESNQPQHF,TGTGCCAGTACGCATTTGGAAAGCAATCAGCCCCAGCATTTT
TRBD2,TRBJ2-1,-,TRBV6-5,CASSPRSAGGAFF,TGTGCCAGCAGCCCCAGGTCAGCGGGAGGTGCCTTCTTC